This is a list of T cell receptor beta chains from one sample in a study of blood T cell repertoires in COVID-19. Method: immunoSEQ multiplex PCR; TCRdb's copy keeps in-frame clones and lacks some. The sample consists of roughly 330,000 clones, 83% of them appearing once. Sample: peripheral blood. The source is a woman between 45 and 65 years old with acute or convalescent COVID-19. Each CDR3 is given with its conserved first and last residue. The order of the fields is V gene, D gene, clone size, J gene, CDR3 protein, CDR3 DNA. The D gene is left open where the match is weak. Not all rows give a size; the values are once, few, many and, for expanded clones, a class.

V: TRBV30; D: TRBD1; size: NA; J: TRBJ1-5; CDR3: CAWETGGETQHF; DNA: TGTGCCTGGGAGACAGGGGGCGAGACCCAGCATTTT
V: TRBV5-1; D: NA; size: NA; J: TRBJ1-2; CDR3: CASSPGDGFYYGYTF; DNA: TGCGCCAGCAGCCCGGGGGACGGATTTTACTATGGCTACACCTTC
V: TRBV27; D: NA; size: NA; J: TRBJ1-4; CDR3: CASSLHTQREKLFF; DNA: TGTGCCAGCAGTTTGCACACGCAGAGGGAAAAACTGTTTTTT
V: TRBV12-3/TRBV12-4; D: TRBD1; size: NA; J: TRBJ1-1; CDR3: CASSLTGGLVAFF; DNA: TGTGCCAGCAGTTTAACAGGGGGCCTTGTAGCTTTCTTT
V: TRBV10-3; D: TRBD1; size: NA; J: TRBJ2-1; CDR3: CAISESTGGSYNEQFF; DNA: TGTGCCATCAGTGAGTCGACAGGGGGCTCCTACAATGAGCAGTTCTTC
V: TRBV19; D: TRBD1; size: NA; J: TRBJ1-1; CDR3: CASSLRQGAPEAFF; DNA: TGTGCCAGTAGTCTGCGACAGGGGGCTCCTGAAGCTTTCTTT
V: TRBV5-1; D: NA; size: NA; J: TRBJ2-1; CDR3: CASSLDSASYNEQFF; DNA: TGCGCCAGCAGCTTGGACTCAGCGTCCTACAATGAGCAGTTCTTC
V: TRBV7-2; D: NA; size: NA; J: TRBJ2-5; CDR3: CASSLGPGLEYF; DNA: TGTGCCAGCAGCTTAGGGCCGGGACTGGAGTACTTC
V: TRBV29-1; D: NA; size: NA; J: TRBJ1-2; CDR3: CSVVENYGYTF; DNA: TGCAGCGTTGTGGAGAACTATGGCTACACCTTC
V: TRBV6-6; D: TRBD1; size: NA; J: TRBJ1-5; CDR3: CASRPGQGASNQPQHF; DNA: TGTGCCAGCAGGCCGGGACAGGGGGCGAGCAATCAGCCCCAGCATTTT
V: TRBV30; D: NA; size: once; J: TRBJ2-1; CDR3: CAWSEGVEQFF; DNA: TGTGCCTGGAGTGAAGGGGTTGAGCAGTTCTTC
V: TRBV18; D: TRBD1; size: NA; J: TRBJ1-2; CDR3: CASSTTGEANYGYTF; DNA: TGTGCCAGCTCGACAACAGGGGAAGCTAACTATGGCTACACCTTC
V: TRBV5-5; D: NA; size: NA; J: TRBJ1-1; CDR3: CASSLFRGMNTEAFF; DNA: TGTGCCAGCAGCTTATTCAGGGGAATGAACACTGAAGCTTTCTTT